This paragraph covers one T cell receptor beta chain sequence. This clone's antigen is unknown. Base qualities are not provided; no much larger clone lies one nucleotide away. The entry originates in a study of blood T cell repertoires in COVID-19 (dated by TCRdb to about 2020). In terms of the full investigation: Samples from collaborators originated in the United States, Italy and Spain and spanned both the acute and convalescent phases of COVID-19. The prospective study material was composed of cDNA or gDNA derived from T cells, B-cell-depleted T cells, or PBMCs. The dataset comprised deeply sampled blood TCRbeta repertoires from subjects exposed to, actively infected with, or recovered from COVID-19. The repertoires were released in a freely available public database meant as a resource for research on the immune response to SARS-CoV-2. The samples were drawn from the first 160 participants of the ongoing ImmuneRACE study and from more than 1,000 subjects provided by 6 global collaborators. The sample metadata nearly always contained a de-identified subject ID, COVID-19 status, age in years and sex. Where HLA class I and class II types were available, the types were taken from metadata supplied by the sample provider, not from assay-based typing.

Study-wide findings and limitations: How much clinical and demographic metadata was included differed by source and by participant, and the metadata was provided uncurated.

Samples from volunteer blood donors who had recovered from COVID-19 were contributed by a second Seattle source. Each collaborating institution followed its own protocols to collect whole blood in K2EDTA tubes. For TCRbeta analysis, collaborators shipped samples in one of three forms: frozen whole blood, isolated PBMCs, or DNA extracted from either of those sample types. The CDR3 covers 14 residues, taking in both the cysteine and the phenylalanine. The CDR3 DNA has 42 bases and is translated from base 1. The germline V gene (reference sequence) provides CDR1 GTSNPN and CDR2 SVGIG. V ends up 3 bases short and J 5 bases short, with an unmatched junction base count of 3. TCRbeta CDR3 regions were amplified from genomic DNA using the immunoSEQ Assay, a bias-controlled multiplex PCR. On the study's bioinformatics: The number of nucleated cells in each sample was estimated from the amplification of reference gene primers within the assay. To quantify the absolute abundance of each unique TCRbeta CDR3 rearrangement, sequence reads were collapsed and filtered. For each sample, productive Simpson clonality was calculated as the square root of Simpson's diversity index across productive rearrangements. As stored in TCRdb, this immuneACCESS dataset retains in-frame rearrangements with V and J assigned. A fraction of the clones does not appear; measured against another copy, unresolved V genes explain less than half of the discrepancy, and the remainder lacks a known reason. That table gives V, J and clone size, and the DNA gave D and trimming. This sample gives 140,000 or so clones in total; about 90% of them show up just once. The leading ten clones occupy over 35% of the sample.

Sequencing was done on a sample of peripheral blood. The TCR was taken from a man aged 50-60 years who had recovered from COVID-19. The chain employs TRBV30 and TRBJ1-6, with 8 central nucleotides matching TRBD1. Read as DNA, the sequence is TGTGCCTGGAGAGCAGGGGGCCATAATTCACCCCTCCACTTT. It encodes CAWRAGGHNSPLHF. Reference TRBV30 and TRBJ1-6 proteins supply the regions before and after the CDR3; the full variable domain is: SQTIHQWPATLVQPVGSPLSLECTVEGTSNPNLYWYRQAAGRGLQLLFYSVGIGQISSEVPQNLSASRPQDRQFILSSKKLLLSDSGFYLCAWRAGGHNSPLHFGNGTRLTVT.